The 23 T cell receptor beta chains below were found in one sample sequenced in a study of circulating and synovial CD4+ cells in juvenile arthritis. Assay used: immunoSEQ multiplex PCR; TCRdb lists only in-frame clones, some missing. The sample shows 30,000 to 35,000 clones, nearly 97% of them seen only once. The sample comprised CD4+ T cells from blood. These receptors were taken from a human donor with juvenile idiopathic arthritis.

V gene TRBV28 combines with J gene TRBJ2-1, with TRBD2 matching 11 bases. Germline-derived CDR1 and CDR2 are MDHEN and SYDVKM. This CDR3 has 20 residues. Trimming at V came to 6 bases and at J to 9 bases, leaving 25 bases not matched to a gene. DNA for the CDR3: TGTGCCAGCAGGCGGACGTTTAGCGGGAGGGCCTCTGTGAGTCGGGGTGAGCAGTTCTTC. Its translation: CASRRTFSGRASVSRGEQFF. Full variable domain (outside the CDR3, taken from reference TRBV28 and TRBJ2-1): DVKVTQSSRYLVKRTGEKVFLECVQDMDHENMFWYRQDPGLGLRLIYFSYDVKMKEKGDIPEGYSVSREKKERFSLILESASTNQTSMYLCASRRTFSGRASVSRGEQFFGPGTRLTVL.

The rearrangement links TRBV9 to TRBJ2-1; TRBD2 matches 11 bases. This CDR3 has 15 amino acids. From germline, CDR1 is SGDLS and CDR2 YYNGEE. Trimming removed 3 bases from V and 6 bases from J; junction bases left unmatched: 5. This CDR3 reads CASSAPGLAANEQFF. In nucleotides, the CDR3 is TGTGCCAGCAGCGCCCCGGGACTAGCGGCCAATGAGCAGTTCTTC.

The V call is TRBV7-9, the J call TRBJ1-4; 8 nucleotides match TRBD1. With V trimmed by 0 bases and J by 11 bases, 14 bases remained unmatched. Per the germline V gene, CDR1 is SEHNR and CDR2 is FQNEAQ (reference sequence). The CDR3 is made up of 17 amino acids. The CDR3 region is CASSLATLDRAVRKLFF. CDR3 sequence (DNA): TGTGCCAGCAGCTTAGCCACCTTGGACAGGGCCGTGAGGAAACTGTTTTTT.

The gene calls are TRBV4-2 and TRBJ2-2, with 11 bases lining up with TRBD2. Per germline, CDR1 LGHNA and CDR2 YNFKEQ. This CDR3 comprises 16 residues. The V segment lost 4 bases and the J segment 1 base; nucleotides outside the gene matches: 2. The CDR3 reads CASSRGLAGNTGELFF. CDR3 bases: TGTGCCAGCAGCCGAGGACTAGCGGGGAACACCGGGGAGCTGTTTTTT.

The chain links TRBV2 to TRBJ1-5; D is possibly TRBD1 (6 bases). The CDR3 runs to 13 residues. In germline, CDR1 is SNHLY, CDR2 FYNNEI. V was trimmed by 11 bases and J by 0 bases, leaving 11 bases between them. Here the CDR3 reads CAASRGSNQPQHF. CDR3 nucleotide sequence: TGTGCCGCCTCCAGGGGTAGCAATCAGCCCCAGCATTTT.

The chain joins TRBV6-1 to TRBJ2-1, with 8 positions matching TRBD2. Germline trimming cut 6 bases from V and 4 bases from J; bases unmatched to any gene: 5. Germline-derived CDR1 and CDR2 are MNHNS and SASEGT. This CDR3 region has 14 residues. CDR3 residues: CASSVSGTYNEQFF. In nucleotides, the CDR3 is TGTGCCAGCAGCGTTAGCGGGACTTACAATGAGCAGTTCTTC.

The gene calls are TRBV7-3 and TRBJ2-5; 11 bases map to TRBD2. The J call is doubtful: the DNA matches TRBJ2-7 better. The CDR3 extends over 16 amino acids. Per the germline V gene, CDR1 is SGHTA and CDR2 is FQGTGA. CDR3 sequence (DNA): TGTGCCAGCAGCTTTAATACTAGCGGGAGCTCCTACGAGCAGTACTTC. This translates into CASSFNTSGSSYEQYF.

This chain connects TRBV9 to TRBJ2-5, with 9 bases lining up with TRBD2. Germline lookup yields CDR1 SGDLS and CDR2 YYNGEE. The trim removed 4 bases at V and 11 bases at J, leaving 15 bases unmatched. The CDR3 is made up of 15 amino acids. The CDR3 region is CASSLGGGRAREQYF. The CDR3 DNA reads as TGTGCCAGCAGCCTCGGGGGCGGGAGGGCCAGGGAGCAGTACTTC.

The rearrangement uses TRBV28 and TRBJ1-1, with TRBD1 matching over 7 bases. J gave up 1 base and V 7 bases, and 9 bases lay outside the gene matches. The CDR3 is 15 residues long. The germline gives CDR1 MDHEN, CDR2 SYDVKM. The CDR3 region is CASIPSRGRNTEAFF. CDR3 bases: TGTGCCAGCATCCCTAGCAGGGGGAGGAACACTGAAGCTTTCTTT.

This chain uses TRBV29-1 with TRBJ2-1; no reliable D call. V was pared by 7 bases and J by 0 bases, with 7 bases between. Germline CDR1 SQVTM, CDR2 ANQGSEA. This CDR3 is 12 amino acids long. The CDR3 protein is CSGRVSYNEQFF. Written as DNA, the CDR3 is TGCAGCGGTCGGGTCTCCTACAATGAGCAGTTCTTC.

The rearrangement joins TRBV9 to TRBJ1-2; D is possibly TRBD1 (5 bases). There are 15 residues in the CDR3. The V gene's germline CDR1 is SGDLS and CDR2 YYNGEE. V lost 0 bases, J lost 6 bases, and 15 bases lay in between. The DNA of the CDR3 is TGTGCCAGCAGCGTAGGGGGAGTTGGGGGGGATGGCTACACCTTC. Its translation is CASSVGGVGGDGYTF.

The chain combines TRBV5-1 with TRBJ1-5; tentatively, D is TRBD1 (6 bases). Trimming left V 0 bases short and J 4 bases short, with 11 bases between. Germline values: CDR1 SGHRS, CDR2 YFSETQ. The length of the CDR3 is 15 residues. This CDR3 is CASSLEGGTNQPQHF. CDR3 nucleotides: TGCGCCAGCAGCTTGGAAGGTGGGACAAATCAGCCCCAGCATTTT.

The V call is TRBV9, the J call TRBJ2-5; TRBD2 might be the D (5 bases). The CDR3 sequence is 14 residues long. The germline CDR1 and CDR2 sequences are SGDLS and YYNGEE. Trimming shortened V by 4 bases and J by 2 bases, and 12 bases separated the two germline ends. CDR3 nucleotide sequence: TGTGCCAGCAGCAAGGAAACTAGACAAGAGACCCAGTACTTC. Protein sequence: CASSKETRQETQYF.

This chain joins TRBV30 and TRBJ2-5; 7 bases align to TRBD2. J lost 2 bases, V lost 0 bases, and 0 bases had no gene match. Germline lookup yields CDR1 GTSNPN and CDR2 SVGIG (reference sequence). The CDR3 totals 13 residues. The DNA for the CDR3 is TGTGCCTGGAGTGTGGGGGGGCAAGAGACCCAGTACTTC. Protein sequence: CAWSVGGQETQYF.

The chain recombines TRBV2 with TRBJ1-4; possibly TRBD1 for D (5 bases). Trimming removed 2 bases at V and 10 bases at J, with 8 bases between. The CDR3 has 12 residues. Germline assignment: CDR1 SNHLY and CDR2 FYNNEI. The CDR3 loop is CASSETGGKLFF. DNA of the CDR3: TGTGCCAGCAGTGAAACGGGGGGAAAACTGTTTTTT.

The chain carries TRBV6-6 and TRBJ1-5; 7 bases map to TRBD1. The V gene end was trimmed by 4 bases and the J gene end by 4 bases; junction bases not matched to a gene: 10. CDR1 is MNHNY, CDR2 SVGAGI, per germline (reference sequence). This CDR3 contains 16 residues. The CDR3 here is CASSSHRGVVNQPQHF. The CDR3, as DNA: TGTGCCAGCAGTTCCCACAGGGGCGTCGTAAATCAGCCCCAGCATTTT.

V usage is TRBV5-1 and J usage is TRBJ2-1; 7 nucleotides match TRBD1. The CDR3 covers 12 residues. Germline V gives CDR1 SGHRS, CDR2 YFSETQ. V was pared by 0 bases and J by 14 bases, with 5 bases of the junction left unmatched. The CDR3 bases are TGCGCCAGCAGCTTGGACGGGACAGAGGAGTTCTTC. Protein sequence: CASSLDGTEEFF.

The V gene is TRBV10-1, the J gene TRBJ2-3, with TRBD2 matching 7 bases. From germline, CDR1 is WNHNN and CDR2 SYGVQD (reference sequence). Trimming removed 4 bases from V and 3 bases from J; junction bases left unmatched: 7. This CDR3 spans 15 amino acids. DNA of the CDR3: TGCGCCAGCAGTGTTCGAATAGCGGGTACAGATACGCAGTATTTT. Translating it yields CASSVRIAGTDTQYF.

V and J are TRBV6-4 and TRBJ1-6; 7 bases fit TRBD1. Unmatched junction bases numbered 9, after V lost 6 bases and J lost 13 bases. The CDR3 is 13 amino acids. CDR1 and CDR2 (germline): MRHNA, SNTAGT. CDR3 region: CASRAGGSGPLHF. As DNA, the CDR3 is TGTGCCAGCAGGGCAGGGGGGTCTGGGCCCCTCCACTTT.

The rearrangement links TRBV4-1 to TRBJ1-2; D perhaps matches TRBD1 (5 bases). This CDR3 spans 13 amino acids. Trimming pared 4 bases from V and 8 bases from J, leaving 14 bases between. Germline V gene lookup returns CDR1 MGHRA and CDR2 YSYEKL. CDR3 sequence reads: CASSLGDGGGYTF. The CDR3 nucleotides are TGCGCCAGCAGCCTAGGAGACGGGGGAGGCTACACCTTC.

The chain is built from TRBV14 and TRBJ2-5, with D possibly TRBD2 on 6 matching bases. Trimming removed 4 bases from V and 2 bases from J, with 20 bases in between. In germline, CDR1 is SGHDN, CDR2 FVKESK. CDR3 size: 17 residues. Here the CDR3 DNA reads TGTGCCAGCAGCCCAGCGCGTTTGGCGGGACGACAAGAGACCCAGTACTTC. Translating it yields CASSPARLAGRQETQYF.

The gene calls are TRBV9 and TRBJ1-1, with D possibly TRBD1 on 5 matching bases. The length of the CDR3 is 15 residues. Germline-derived CDR1 and CDR2 are SGDLS and YYNGEE. The V end lost 2 bases, the J end lost 1 base, and 12 bases lay between the germline ends. The CDR3 loop is CASSVWGEENTEAFF. In DNA form, the CDR3 reads TGTGCCAGCAGCGTTTGGGGCGAAGAGAACACTGAAGCTTTCTTT.

The chain links TRBV18 to TRBJ1-5, with TRBD1 identical over 7 bases. The CDR3 sequence is 14 residues long. Germline lookup yields CDR1 KGHSH and CDR2 LQKENI. After removal of 6 bases from V and 2 bases from J, the junction contained 4 bases not matched to a gene. The CDR3 DNA reads TGTGCCAGCTCCCCCGGGACAGGCAATCAGCCCCAGCATTTT. This encodes CASSPGTGNQPQHF. The whole variable domain, remainder taken from reference TRBV18 and TRBJ1-5, is NAGVMQNPRHLVRRRGQEARLRCSPMKGHSHVYWYRQLPEEGLKFMVYLQKENIIDESGMPKERFSAEFPKEGPSILRIQQVVRGDSAAYFCASSPGTGNQPQHFGDGTRLSIL.